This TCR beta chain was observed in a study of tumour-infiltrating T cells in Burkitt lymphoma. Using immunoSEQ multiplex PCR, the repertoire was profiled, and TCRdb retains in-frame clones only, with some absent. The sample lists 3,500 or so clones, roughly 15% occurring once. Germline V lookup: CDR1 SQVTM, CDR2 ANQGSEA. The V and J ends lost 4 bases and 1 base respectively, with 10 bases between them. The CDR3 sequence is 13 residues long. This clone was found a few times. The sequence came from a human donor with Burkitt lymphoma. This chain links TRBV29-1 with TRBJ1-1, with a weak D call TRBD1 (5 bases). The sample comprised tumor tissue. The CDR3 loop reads CSVGTGTNTEAFF. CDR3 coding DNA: TGCAGCGTTGGTACGGGGACGAACACTGAAGCTTTCTTT.